This entry concerns a single T cell receptor beta chain. Participants were placed into cohorts based on the clinical history they reported. Data came from immunoSEQ multiplex PCR; TCRdb stores just in-frame clones and leaves some out. The sample records about 270,000 clones, over 80% being singletons. This sample is part of a study of blood T cell repertoires in COVID-19. The CDR3 contains 16 residues. CDR1 is MNHEY, CDR2 SVGEGT, per germline. Trimming pared 1 base from V and 6 bases from J, leaving 17 bases between. The chain carries TRBV6-2 or TRBV6-3 and TRBJ2-3, with D possibly being TRBD2 (6 bases). The sample comprised PBMCs or T cells enriched from blood (not recorded which). The sequence came from a woman in her twenties or thirties with acute COVID-19. Here the CDR3 reads CASSYWTRDSGDTQYF. In nucleotides, the CDR3 is TGTGCCAGCAGTTACTGGACGCGGGATTCGGGGGATACGCAGTATTTT.